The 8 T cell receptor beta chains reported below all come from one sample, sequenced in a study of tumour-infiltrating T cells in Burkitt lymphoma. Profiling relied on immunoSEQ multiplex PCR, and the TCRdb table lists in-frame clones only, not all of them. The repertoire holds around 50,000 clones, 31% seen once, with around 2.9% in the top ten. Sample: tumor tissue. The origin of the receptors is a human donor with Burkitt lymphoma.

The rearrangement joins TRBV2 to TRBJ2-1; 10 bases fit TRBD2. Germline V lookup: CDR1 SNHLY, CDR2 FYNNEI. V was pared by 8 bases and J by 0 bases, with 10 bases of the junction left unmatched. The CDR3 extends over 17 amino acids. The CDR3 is CASVKLAGINSYNEQFF. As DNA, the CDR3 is TGTGCCAGCGTCAAACTAGCGGGGATAAACTCCTACAATGAGCAGTTCTTC. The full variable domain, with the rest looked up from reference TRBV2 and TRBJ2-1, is EPEVTQTPSHQVTQMGQEVILRCVPISNHLYFYWYRQILGQKVEFLVSFYNNEISEKSEIFDDQFSVERPDGSNFTLKIRSTKLEDSAMYFCASVKLAGINSYNEQFFGPGTRLTVL.

Here the CDR3 reads CASSQDHRAEANEQYF. The CDR3 DNA sequence: TGTGCCAGCAGCCAAGATCACAGGGCCGAGGCTAACGAGCAGTACTTC. J is TRBJ2-7 and V is TRBV4-2; the D gene is possibly TRBD1 (6 bases). Trimming left V 0 bases short and J 5 bases short, with 17 bases between. In germline, CDR1 is LGHNA, CDR2 YNFKEQ. The CDR3 has 16 residues.

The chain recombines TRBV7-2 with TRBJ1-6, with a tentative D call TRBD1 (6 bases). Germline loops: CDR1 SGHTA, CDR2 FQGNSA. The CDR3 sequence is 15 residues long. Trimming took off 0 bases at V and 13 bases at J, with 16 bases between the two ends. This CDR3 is CASSLAAGAGGPLHF. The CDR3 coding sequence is TGTGCCAGCAGCTTAGCGGCAGGGGCTGGGGGGCCCCTCCACTTT.

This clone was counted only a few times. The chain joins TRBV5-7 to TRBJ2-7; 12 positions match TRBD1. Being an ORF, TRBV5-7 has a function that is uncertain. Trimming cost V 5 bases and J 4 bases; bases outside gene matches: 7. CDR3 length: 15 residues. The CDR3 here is CASRSPGQGAYEQYF. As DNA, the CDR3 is TGTGCCAGCAGGTCGCCGGGACAGGGGGCATACGAGCAGTACTTC.

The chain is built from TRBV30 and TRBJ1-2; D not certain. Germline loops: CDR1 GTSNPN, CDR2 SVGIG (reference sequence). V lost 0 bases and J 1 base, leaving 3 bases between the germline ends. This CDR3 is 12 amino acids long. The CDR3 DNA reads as TGTGCCTGGAGTGTATTTAACTATGGCTACACCTTC. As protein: CAWSVFNYGYTF. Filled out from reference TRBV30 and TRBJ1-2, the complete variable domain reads SQTIHQWPATLVQPVGSPLSLECTVEGTSNPNLYWYRQAAGRGLQLLFYSVGIGQISSEVPQNLSASRPQDRQFILSSKKLLLSDSGFYLCAWSVFNYGYTFGSGTRLTVV.

The DNA for the CDR3 is TGTGCCAGCCAGGCGGCGGGGAACACTGAAGCTTTCTTT. Protein: CASQAAGNTEAFF. The chain uses TRBV25-1 and TRBJ1-1; D gene unclear. Deletions cut 8 bases from V and 1 base from J, with 11 bases between. The germline V gene has CDR1 MGHDK and CDR2 SYGVNS. The CDR3 runs 13 residues.

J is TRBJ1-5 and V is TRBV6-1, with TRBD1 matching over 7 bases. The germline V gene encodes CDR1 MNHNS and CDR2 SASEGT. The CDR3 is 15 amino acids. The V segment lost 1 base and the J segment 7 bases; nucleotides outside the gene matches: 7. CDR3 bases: TGTGCCAGCAGTGAAGGACAGGGACTGAGCCAGCCCCAGCATTTT. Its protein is CASSEGQGLSQPQHF.

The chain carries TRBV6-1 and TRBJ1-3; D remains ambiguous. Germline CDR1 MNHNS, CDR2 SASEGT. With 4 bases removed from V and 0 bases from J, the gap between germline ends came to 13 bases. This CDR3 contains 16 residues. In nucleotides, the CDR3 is TGTGCCAGCAGTGCTACTGGCCTGAACTCTGGAAACACCATATATTTT. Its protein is CASSATGLNSGNTIYF.